This T cell receptor beta chain was sequenced during a study of T cell repertoires and HLA-DP antigens. For the study at large: One alloantigen had ten groove amino acid differences from self, the other one. Regarding the study as a whole: Naive and memory CD4+ repertoires were not analysed separately. Previously undetected clones averaged about 35% and 50% against the two alleles respectively.

Comments on this clone: What it binds is not known.

This CDR3 has 16 residues. CDR1 and CDR2 (germline): LGHNA, YSLEER. Trimming took 0 bases from V and 4 from J, leaving 15 bases between them. The PCR primers covered 54 TRBV and 13 TRBJ segments. Clones were sequenced by immunoSEQ multiplex PCR, and TCRdb holds only the in-frame ones, with some missing. Seen here are some 110,000 clones, over 90% observed once, and the top ten hold more than 0.25%. The specimen was CD4+ T cells from PBMCs. The source is a woman aged 18-29 years in good health and CMV-seronegative. The chain couples TRBV4-3 to TRBJ1-2; the D is unclear. CDR3 region: CASSQDSQTTRYGYTF. In nucleotides, the CDR3 is TGCGCCAGCAGCCAAGATAGCCAGACGACGCGCTATGGCTACACCTTC.